The rows below give T cell receptor beta chains drawn from one sample of a study of T-cell memory formation after mild COVID-19. Each CDR3 protein is one row after TCRdb ran MiXCR on the 5' RACE reads. Among tens of thousands of distinct CDR3 sequences, about 6.7% were seen once, and the ten largest hold more than 0.7%. Sequencing was done on a sample of PBMCs or a T cell subset sorted from them (not recorded which). These receptors were obtained from an adult who had mild COVID-19 (a few samples of this study predate the infection). Cell type and time point are not known. Each CDR3 is given with its conserved first and last residue. Each record gives: V gene, J gene, clone size, D gene, CDR3 DNA, CDR3 protein. D genes are given only for firm matches. Not all rows give a size; the values are once, few, many and, for expanded clones, a class.

v_call: TRBV19
j_call: TRBJ2-6
clone_size: many
d_call: .
cdr3_nt: TGTGCCAGTAGTATGGGGCAGTCTGGGGCCAACGTCCTGACTTTC
cdr3_aa: CASSMGQSGANVLTF

v_call: TRBV5-1
j_call: TRBJ1-4
clone_size: .
d_call: .
cdr3_nt: TGCGCCAGCAGCCTTATGGGGGGAAATGAAAAACTGTTTTTT
cdr3_aa: CASSLMGGNEKLFF

v_call: TRBV27
j_call: TRBJ2-7
clone_size: few
d_call: .
cdr3_nt: TGTGCCAGCAGCCCCGGGACCTCCTACGAGCAGTACTTC
cdr3_aa: CASSPGTSYEQYF

v_call: TRBV29-1
j_call: TRBJ2-5
clone_size: .
d_call: .
cdr3_nt: TGCAGCGTTGGAGTAGGGGGTGTCGGGTACTTC
cdr3_aa: CSVGVGGVGYF

v_call: TRBV12-3/TRBV12-4
j_call: TRBJ1-4
clone_size: few
d_call: .
cdr3_nt: TGTGCCAGCAGATCTGGACAGCAAAAACTGTTTTTT
cdr3_aa: CASRSGQQKLFF

v_call: TRBV12-3/TRBV12-4
j_call: TRBJ2-5
clone_size: .
d_call: .
cdr3_nt: TGTGCCAGCAGTTTTCGAGGGGGTCAAGAGACCCAGTACTTC
cdr3_aa: CASSFRGGQETQYF

v_call: TRBV20-1
j_call: TRBJ1-5
clone_size: few
d_call: .
cdr3_nt: TGCAGTGCTGGAATTGCACAGGGTATTCAGCCCCAGCATTTT
cdr3_aa: CSAGIAQGIQPQHF

v_call: TRBV7-9
j_call: TRBJ2-7
clone_size: many
d_call: TRBD1
cdr3_nt: TGTGCCAGCAGCTTGCAGGGGGACCTTACCTACGAGCAGTACTTC
cdr3_aa: CASSLQGDLTYEQYF

v_call: TRBV12-3/TRBV12-4
j_call: TRBJ1-4
clone_size: many
d_call: .
cdr3_nt: TGTGCCAGCAGTCTATGGGGATCTAATGAAAAACTGTTTTTT
cdr3_aa: CASSLWGSNEKLFF

v_call: TRBV25-1
j_call: TRBJ1-5
clone_size: few
d_call: .
cdr3_nt: TGTGCCAGCAGTGAGGGGGGTCTGGCCCAGCATTTT
cdr3_aa: CASSEGGLAQHF

v_call: TRBV7-9
j_call: TRBJ2-3
clone_size: few
d_call: .
cdr3_nt: TGTGCCAGCAGCCTCACTTGGGGGGATACGCAGTATTTT
cdr3_aa: CASSLTWGDTQYF

v_call: TRBV7-3
j_call: TRBJ2-5
clone_size: few
d_call: TRBD1
cdr3_nt: TGTGCCAGCAGCTTAAACCCACCCCGGACAGGGGGAGAGACCCAGTACTTC
cdr3_aa: CASSLNPPRTGGETQYF

v_call: TRBV20-1
j_call: TRBJ1-5
clone_size: few
d_call: TRBD1
cdr3_nt: TGCAGTGCTGGACCGGGACAGCTCAGGGTTGGCAATCAGCCCCAGCATTTT
cdr3_aa: CSAGPGQLRVGNQPQHF

v_call: TRBV5-1
j_call: TRBJ2-7
clone_size: many
d_call: .
cdr3_nt: TGCGCCAGCAGCTTTACCGGGAACTACGAGCAGTACTTC
cdr3_aa: CASSFTGNYEQYF